The text below deals with one T cell receptor beta chain. Its antigen is not identified. The source of the sample is a study of T-cell memory formation after mild COVID-19. Study results and limitations: Several responding clones turned up in pre-infection memory, indicating that cross-reactive memory may have taken part.

Trimming at V came to 7 bases and at J to 4 bases, leaving 3 bases not matched to a gene. From germline, CDR1 is MNHNY and CDR2 SVGAGI (reference sequence). CDR3 size: 13 residues. The authors produced TCR alpha and TCR beta cDNA libraries with sample barcodes and UMIs by 5'RACE using constant-segment primers. TCRdb redid the calling of the 5' RACE reads with MiXCR, one entry per CDR3 protein. The sample carries fewer than 90,000 distinct CDR3 sequences, about 13% recorded once. The clonotype originates from a man between 18 and 29 years old who had mild COVID-19 (a few samples of this study predate the infection). Cell type and time point are not known. Sequenced: PBMCs or a T cell subset sorted from them (not recorded which). The gene calls are TRBV6-6 and TRBJ2-2; TRBD1 matches at 7 bases. The CDR3 coding sequence is TGTGCCAGCAAGGGGGCGGGCACCGGGGAGCTGTTTTTT. Protein product: CASKGAGTGELFF.